This T cell receptor (beta chain) was observed in a study of human T cells and chemical hapten exposure. Time point specified: patch test 2, 6 weeks after DPC sensitization. Treatment specified: therapeutic diphenylcyclopropenone sensitization with weekly scalp DPC. Blood sampling preceded each patch test application. The CDR3 runs to 11 residues. CDR1 and CDR2 (germline): SEHNR, FQNEAQ (reference sequence). V was pared by 5 bases and J by 15 bases, with 7 bases of the junction left unmatched. TCRdb re-analysed the RACE reads in MiXCR, keeping a single row per CDR3 protein. The sample lists under 75,000 distinct CDR3 sequences, 8.5% seen once, with about 3% in the top ten.

This chain uses TRBV7-9 with TRBJ2-1, with 7 bases lining up with TRBD1. This sequence originates from a woman aged 45-65 years with alopecia areata. Some clones in this sample may be carry-over from other donors' samples. Sample: whole blood, taken in connection with sensitization to the hapten diphenylcyclopropenone (DPC). The chain's CDR3 is CASSIQGIMFF. As DNA, the CDR3 is TGTGCCAGCAGCATACAGGGGATTATGTTCTTC.